This T cell receptor beta chain comes out of a study of blood T cell repertoires in COVID-19. Study-wide background: Samples of COVID-19 (acute and convalescent) were obtained from the United States, Italy and Spain. T cells, B-cell-depleted T cells, or PBMCs supplied cDNA or gDNA.

In the study's own analysis: The authors estimated nucleated cell counts from reference gene primer amplification. Some clones are missing from TCRdb's copy, which holds only in-frame ones; the method was immunoSEQ multiplex PCR. V and J calls and clone size are as listed in that table; D and trimming were resolved from the DNA. The data hold a few hundred thousand clones, with 70% to 85% observed a single time. The V gene's germline CDR1 is SGHTA and CDR2 FQGNSA. The CDR3 runs 14 residues. The junction had 10 bases not matched to a gene; V was cut back by 6 bases and J by 10 bases. The chain combines TRBV7-2 with TRBJ1-4, with TRBD1 matching over 8 bases. The receptor comes from a woman older than 75 with acute or convalescent COVID-19. Sequenced sample: peripheral blood. Here the CDR3 reads CASSWQGAQGKLFF. The CDR3 DNA is TGTGCCAGCAGTTGGCAGGGGGCGCAAGGAAAACTGTTTTTT.